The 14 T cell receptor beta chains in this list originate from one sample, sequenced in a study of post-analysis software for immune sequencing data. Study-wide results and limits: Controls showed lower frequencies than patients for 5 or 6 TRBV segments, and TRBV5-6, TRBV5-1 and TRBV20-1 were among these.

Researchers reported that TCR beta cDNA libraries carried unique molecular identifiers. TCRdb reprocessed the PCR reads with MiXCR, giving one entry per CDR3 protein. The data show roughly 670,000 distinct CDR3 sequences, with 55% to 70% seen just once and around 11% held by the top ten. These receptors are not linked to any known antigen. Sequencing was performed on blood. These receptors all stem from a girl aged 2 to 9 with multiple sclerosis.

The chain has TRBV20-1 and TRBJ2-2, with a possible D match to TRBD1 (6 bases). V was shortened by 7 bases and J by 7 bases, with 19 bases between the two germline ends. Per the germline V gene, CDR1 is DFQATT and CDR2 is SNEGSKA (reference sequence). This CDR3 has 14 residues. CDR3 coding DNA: TGCAGTGTTCGCCCTACAGGGTCGGGCGGGGAGCTGTTTTTT. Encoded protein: CSVRPTGSGGELFF.

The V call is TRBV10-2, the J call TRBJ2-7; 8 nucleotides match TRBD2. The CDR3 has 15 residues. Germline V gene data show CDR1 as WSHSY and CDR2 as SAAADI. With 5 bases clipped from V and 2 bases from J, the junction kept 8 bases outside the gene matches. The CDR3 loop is CASSPTSGGPYEQYF. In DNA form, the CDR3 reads TGCGCCAGCAGTCCCACTAGCGGAGGACCCTACGAGCAGTACTTC.

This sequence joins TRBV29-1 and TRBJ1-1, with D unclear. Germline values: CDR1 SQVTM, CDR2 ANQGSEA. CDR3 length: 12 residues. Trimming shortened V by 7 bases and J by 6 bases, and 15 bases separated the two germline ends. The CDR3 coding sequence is TGCAGCGCCCGAGGGTTAGGCGCTGAAGCTTTCTTT. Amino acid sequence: CSARGLGAEAFF. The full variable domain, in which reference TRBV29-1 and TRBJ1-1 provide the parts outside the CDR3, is SAVISQKPSRDICQRGTSLTIQCQVDSQVTMMFWYRQQPGQSLTLIATANQGSEATYESGFVIDKFPISRPNLTFSTLTVSNMSPEDSSIYLCSARGLGAEAFFGQGTRLTVV.

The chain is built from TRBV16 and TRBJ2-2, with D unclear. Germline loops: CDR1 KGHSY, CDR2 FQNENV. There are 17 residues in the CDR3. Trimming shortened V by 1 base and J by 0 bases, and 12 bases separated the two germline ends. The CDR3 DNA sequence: TGTGCCAGCAGCCAATATGGAAGGCAGGCGAACACCGGGGAGCTGTTTTTT. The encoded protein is CASSQYGRQANTGELFF.

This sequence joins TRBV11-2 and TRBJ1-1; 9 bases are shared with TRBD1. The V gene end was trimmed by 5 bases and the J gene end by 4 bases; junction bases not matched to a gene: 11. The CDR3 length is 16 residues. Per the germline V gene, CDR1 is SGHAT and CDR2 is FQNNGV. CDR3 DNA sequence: TGTGCCAGCAGCCCCCCACAGGGGGCTCTCACCACTGAAGCTTTCTTT. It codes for CASSPPQGALTTEAFF.

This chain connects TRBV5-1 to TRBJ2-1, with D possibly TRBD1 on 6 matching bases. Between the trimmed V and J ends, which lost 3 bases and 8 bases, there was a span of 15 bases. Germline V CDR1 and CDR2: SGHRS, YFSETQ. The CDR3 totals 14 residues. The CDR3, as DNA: TGCGCCAGCAGCTCCGGCGACAGGTATGATGAGCAGTTCTTC. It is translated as CASSSGDRYDEQFF.

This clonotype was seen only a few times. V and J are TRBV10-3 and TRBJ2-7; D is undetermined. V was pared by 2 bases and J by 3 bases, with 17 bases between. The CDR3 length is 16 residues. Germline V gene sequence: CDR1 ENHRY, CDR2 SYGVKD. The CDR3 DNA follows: TGTGCCATCAGTGAGCCCCCGATCCGAAATGTCTACGAGCAGTACTTC. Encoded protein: CAISEPPIRNVYEQYF.

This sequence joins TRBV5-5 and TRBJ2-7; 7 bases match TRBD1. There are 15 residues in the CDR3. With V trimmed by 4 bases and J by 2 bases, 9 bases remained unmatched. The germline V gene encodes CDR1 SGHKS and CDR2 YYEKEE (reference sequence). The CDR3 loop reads CASSRGTAFPYEQYF. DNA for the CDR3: TGTGCCAGCAGCCGTGGGACAGCCTTCCCCTACGAGCAGTACTTC.

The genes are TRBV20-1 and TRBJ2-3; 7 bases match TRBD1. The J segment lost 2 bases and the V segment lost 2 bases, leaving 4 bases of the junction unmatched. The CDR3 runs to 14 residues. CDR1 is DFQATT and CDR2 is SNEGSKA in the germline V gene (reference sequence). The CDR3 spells CSARRDSATDTQYF. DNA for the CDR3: TGCAGTGCTAGAAGGGACAGTGCCACAGATACGCAGTATTTT.

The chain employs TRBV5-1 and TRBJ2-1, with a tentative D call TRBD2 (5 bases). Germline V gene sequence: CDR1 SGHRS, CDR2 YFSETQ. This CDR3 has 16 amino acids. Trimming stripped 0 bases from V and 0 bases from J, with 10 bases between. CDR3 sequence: CASSLVPGSSYNEQFF. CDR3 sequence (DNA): TGCGCCAGCAGCTTGGTCCCTGGGAGCTCCTACAATGAGCAGTTCTTC.

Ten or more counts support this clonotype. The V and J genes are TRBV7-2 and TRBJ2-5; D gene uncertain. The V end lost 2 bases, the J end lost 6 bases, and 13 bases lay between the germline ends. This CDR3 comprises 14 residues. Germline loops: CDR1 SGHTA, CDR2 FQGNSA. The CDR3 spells CASSLTGPGKTQYF. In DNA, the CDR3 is TGTGCCAGCAGCTTAACGGGCCCCGGAAAGACCCAGTACTTC.

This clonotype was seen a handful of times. The CDR3 reads CASRGLAGAPYEQFF. CDR3 nucleotides: TGTGCCAGCAGGGGACTAGCGGGAGCGCCTTATGAGCAGTTCTTC. This chain connects TRBV6-5 to TRBJ2-1, with 14 bases matching TRBD2. Germline V lookup: CDR1 MNHEY, CDR2 SVGAGI. The CDR3 loop spans 15 amino acids. The ends lost 6 bases at V and 8 bases at J; junction bases unmatched: 6.

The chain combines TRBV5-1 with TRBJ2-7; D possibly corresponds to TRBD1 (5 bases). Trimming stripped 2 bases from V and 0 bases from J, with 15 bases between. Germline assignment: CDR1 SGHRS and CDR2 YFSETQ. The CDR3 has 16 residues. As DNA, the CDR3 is TGCGCCAGCAGCTTTCAGGGCATGGGGAACTCCTACGAGCAGTACTTC. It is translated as CASSFQGMGNSYEQYF.

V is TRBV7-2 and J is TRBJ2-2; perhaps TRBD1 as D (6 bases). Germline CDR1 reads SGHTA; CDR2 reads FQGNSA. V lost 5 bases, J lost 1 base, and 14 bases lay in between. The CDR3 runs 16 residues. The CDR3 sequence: CASSPRADRNTGELFF. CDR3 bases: TGTGCCAGCAGCCCCAGGGCGGACAGGAACACCGGGGAGCTGTTTTTT. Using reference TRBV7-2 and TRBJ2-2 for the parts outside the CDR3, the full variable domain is GAGVSQSPSNKVTEKGKDVELRCDPISGHTALYWYRQSLGQGLEFLIYFQGNSAPDKSGLPSDRFSAERTGGSVSTLTIQRTQQEDSAVYLCASSPRADRNTGELFFGEGSRLTVL.